The source of this TCR beta chain is a study of cytomegalovirus exposure and HLA in healthy donors. The count of this clone is one. Its antigen is not known. Study-level points and caveats: DRB1 had the most TCR associations and HLA-C the fewest, a later analysis found, with rates varying by HLA locus. The authors judged a highly shared variant cluster likely a sequencing artifact.

PCR was performed using 60 Vbeta and 13 Jbeta primers. Assay used: immunoSEQ multiplex PCR; TCRdb lists only in-frame clones, some missing. This sample carries 120,000 to 150,000 clones, 65% to 85% of them seen once, and the ten largest clones take over 2.5%. Losses at the gene ends were 1 base for V and 8 bases for J; bases not matched to a gene: 6. The CDR3 runs to 15 residues. Germline V gene sequence: CDR1 SGHRS, CDR2 YFSETQ. The sample consisted of PBMCs. The genes are TRBV5-1 and TRBJ2-2; 9 bases line up with TRBD2. This clonotype originated in a male donor in good health and CMV-seronegative. The CDR3 loop is CASSLTREGPGELFF. In nucleotides, the CDR3 is TGCGCCAGCAGCTTGACGCGGGAGGGCCCAGGGGAGCTGTTTTTT.